The 15 T cell receptor beta chains listed next were all sequenced from one sample in a study of metastatic and nonmetastatic thyroid tumors. Patients underwent thyroid surgery, and none had received any treatment before it. TCRdb recomputed clones from the PCR reads via MiXCR. The data show 20,000 to 25,000 clones, 15% to 17% seen once. The sample taken for sequencing was blood. The receptors here all came from a female donor with papillary thyroid cancer or a benign thyroid nodule (not recorded which). Some clones in this sample may be carry-over from other donors' samples.

The J gene is TRBJ1-3, the V gene TRBV19; 8 bases are shared with TRBD1. With 7 bases clipped from V and 4 bases from J, the junction kept 12 bases outside the gene matches. The CDR3 length is 16 residues. Germline V lookup: CDR1 LNHDA, CDR2 SQIVND (reference sequence). The CDR3 DNA follows: TGTGCCAGTACTCGGACAGGGCCCTTCCTAGGAAACACCATATATTTT. Encoded protein: CASTRTGPFLGNTIYF.

At least ten counts were recorded for this clone. The chain has TRBV10-1 and TRBJ2-2; D tentatively reads TRBD1 or TRBD2 (5 bases each). The CDR3 extends over 14 amino acids. Trimming took off 6 bases at V and 4 bases at J, with 12 bases between the two ends. Per germline, CDR1 WNHNN and CDR2 SYGVQD (reference sequence). Written as DNA, the CDR3 is TGCGCCAGCAGCTTCGGGGCGGGCACCGGGGAGCTGTTTTTT. Amino acids: CASSFGAGTGELFF.

By share, this clone counts as medium-sized. The rearrangement joins TRBV15 to TRBJ2-7; D uncertain. The CDR3 is made up of 13 amino acids. Germline V lookup: CDR1 LNHNV, CDR2 YYDKDF (reference sequence). V was trimmed by 6 bases and J by 0 bases, leaving 9 bases between them. Written as DNA, the CDR3 is TGTGCCACCAGGGACCGGAGCTCCTACGAGCAGTACTTC. Protein: CATRDRSSYEQYF.

This clone was counted at least ten times. The CDR3 nucleotides are TGTGCCAGCACCCCAAAGTGGCAAACCTTGACAGGGACCTACGAGCAGTACTTC. It encodes CASTPKWQTLTGTYEQYF. The chain joins TRBV7-8 to TRBJ2-7; 7 nucleotides line up with TRBD1. Germline loops: CDR1 SGHVS, CDR2 FQNEAQ. The CDR3 spans 18 residues. Germline trimming cut 7 bases from V and 2 bases from J; bases unmatched to any gene: 20. Full variable domain (remainder filled in from reference TRBV7-8 and TRBJ2-7): GAGVSQSPRYKVAKRGQDVALRCDPISGHVSLFWYQQALGQGPEFLTYFQNEAQLDKSGLPSDRFFAERPEGSVSTLKIQRTQQEDSAVYLCASTPKWQTLTGTYEQYFGPGTRLTVT.

This clone was seen only a few times. DNA for the CDR3: TGTGCCAGCAGATCTTCCGGGACAGATAATTCACCCCTCCACTTT. It translates to CASRSSGTDNSPLHF. The V and J genes are TRBV6-2 or TRBV6-3 and TRBJ1-6, with 7 nucleotides matching TRBD1. CDR3 length: 15 residues. The trim removed 6 bases at V and 5 bases at J, leaving 7 bases unmatched. Per germline, CDR1 MNHEY and CDR2 SVGEGT.

This clone was picked up many times. The chain carries TRBV7-3 and TRBJ2-1; D gene ambiguous. The CDR3 length is 15 residues. Trimming removed 5 bases at V and 2 bases at J, with 13 bases between. Germline CDR1 is SGHTA and CDR2 is FQGTGA. The CDR3 loop reads CASSPKGWAYNEQFF. Here the CDR3 DNA reads TGTGCCAGCAGCCCGAAAGGGTGGGCCTACAATGAGCAGTTCTTC.

This clone was detected only a few times. The germline gene is not matched at one end of the junction; a read error may be the cause. This chain connects TRBV6-5 to TRBJ2-3, with 7 bases lining up with TRBD2. In germline, CDR1 is MNHEY, CDR2 SVGAGI. The CDR3 runs 16 residues. The CDR3, as DNA: TGTGCCAACAGTTCCATGGCGGGGGTGCGATCAGATACGCAGTATTTT. Residues: CANSSMAGVRSDTQYF.

There are many counts of this clone. The chain joins TRBV20-1 to TRBJ2-7; TRBD2 agrees at 12 bases. CDR3 length: 15 amino acids. The germline CDR1 and CDR2 sequences are DFQATT and SNEGSKA (reference sequence). Trimming at V came to 5 bases and at J to 2 bases, leaving 7 bases not matched to a gene. The CDR3 DNA is TGCAGTGCTCTCATGACTAGCGGGGGACCCTACGAGCAGTACTTC. This translates into CSALMTSGGPYEQYF.

The V gene is TRBV7-6, the J gene TRBJ2-7; no definite D call. The V gene lost 1 base and the J gene lost 3 bases, with 13 bases spanning the gap. Germline V gene lookup returns CDR1 SGHVS and CDR2 FNYEAQ. The CDR3 has 15 residues. CDR3 sequence reads: CASSLGDGEIYEQYF. The CDR3 nucleotides are TGTGCCAGCAGCTTAGGCGATGGTGAGATCTACGAGCAGTACTTC.

This clone was recorded many times. The V call is TRBV29-1, the J call TRBJ1-2; D gene uncertain. This CDR3 contains 11 residues. Germline V lookup: CDR1 SQVTM, CDR2 ANQGSEA. V dropped 3 bases and J dropped 4 bases, with 6 bases sitting between them. For the CDR3, the DNA is TGCAGCGTTGATGAGGCCTATGGCTACACCTTC. Translated: CSVDEAYGYTF.

This sequence joins TRBV6-5 and TRBJ1-2; 8 nucleotides agree with TRBD1. J gave up 4 bases and V 0 bases, and 1 base lay outside the gene matches. The germline gives CDR1 MNHEY, CDR2 SVGAGI. CDR3 size: 14 residues. CDR3: CASSYSGQGYGYTF. The CDR3 coding sequence is TGTGCCAGCAGTTACTCAGGACAGGGCTATGGCTACACCTTC.

This chain uses TRBV7-8 with TRBJ2-7, with 9 bases lining up with TRBD2. Germline trimming cut 2 bases from V and 4 bases from J; bases unmatched to any gene: 6. Germline V gives CDR1 SGHVS, CDR2 FQNEAQ. This CDR3 spans 15 amino acids. This CDR3 is CASSLRASGVYEQYF. CDR3 bases: TGTGCCAGCAGCTTAAGGGCTAGCGGGGTTTACGAGCAGTACTTC.

This clone occurred many times. This chain links TRBV10-3 with TRBJ1-1; 7 positions agree with TRBD1. The trim removed 3 bases at V and 3 bases at J, leaving 4 bases unmatched. The CDR3 totals 14 residues. CDR1 is ENHRY, CDR2 SYGVKD, per germline. CDR3 nucleotide sequence: TGTGCCATCAGTGAAGGGGGACAGTACACTGAAGCTTTCTTT. It encodes CAISEGGQYTEAFF.

This clone was recorded many times. The V gene is TRBV7-3, the J gene TRBJ2-3; 7 nucleotides match TRBD1. V shed 3 bases, J shed 3 bases, and the junction held 3 bases outside the gene matches. The CDR3 extends over 14 amino acids. CDR1 is SGHTA, CDR2 FQGTGA, per germline. The CDR3 spells CASSFRDRTDTQYF. DNA of the CDR3: TGTGCCAGCAGCTTTCGGGACAGAACAGATACGCAGTATTTT.

The CDR3 loop reads CASSAEGASSYNSPLHF. The CDR3 DNA reads TGTGCCAGCAGTGCCGAAGGGGCGAGCTCCTATAATTCACCCCTCCACTTT. J is TRBJ1-6 and V is TRBV28; tentatively, D is TRBD1 (5 bases). Germline V gives CDR1 MDHEN, CDR2 SYDVKM. This CDR3 comprises 17 residues. Trimming took 5 bases from V and 0 from J, leaving 14 bases between them.